The 17 T cell receptor beta chains below were found in one sample sequenced in a study of OX40 agonist ivuxolimab in advanced cancers. Libraries were prepared by immunoSEQ multiplex PCR; TCRdb keeps only in-frame clonotypes and omits some of them. The table includes roughly 60,000 clones, approximately 90% detected once. Sample: CD4+ or CD8+ T cells sorted from blood, taken in a trial of the OX40 agonist ivuxolimab. The receptors originated from an adult with an advanced solid tumor such as melanoma, head and neck, liver or kidney cancer.

DNA of the CDR3: TGTGCCAGCAGCTTGGATGGGAGCGGGACCGGGGAGCTGTTTTTT. Translated, it gives CASSLDGSGTGELFF. The rearrangement joins TRBV5-4 to TRBJ2-2; TRBD2 might be the D (6 bases). V was clipped by 0 bases and J by 5 bases, with 11 bases between them. Looked up from germline, CDR1 is SGHNT and CDR2 is YYREEE (reference sequence). The CDR3 covers 15 residues.

The chain has TRBV5-6 and TRBJ2-7; perhaps TRBD2 as D (6 bases). The CDR3 is made up of 13 amino acids. The ends were cut back, 1 base at V and 6 bases at J, with 11 bases in the middle. Germline V gene data show CDR1 as SGHDT and CDR2 as YYEEEE. The CDR3 is CASSLYPGSEQYF. CDR3 DNA: TGTGCCAGCAGCTTGTACCCCGGGAGCGAGCAGTACTTC.

This clone showed up just once. This sequence joins TRBV13 and TRBJ2-1; TRBD2 might be the D (5 bases). Germline V gene sequence: CDR1 PRHDT, CDR2 FYEKMQ (reference sequence). V lost 5 bases, J lost 13 bases, and 21 bases lay in between. This CDR3 is built from 14 residues. The CDR3 region is CASSKPKAVDSQFF. The DNA of the CDR3 is TGTGCCAGCAGCAAGCCAAAAGCGGTGGACTCCCAGTTCTTC.

CDR3 residues: CASSDVGWGNTIYF. The CDR3 region has the DNA TGTGCCAGCAGTGATGTGGGGTGGGGAAACACCATATATTTT. The rearrangement links TRBV2 to TRBJ1-3; D not resolved. V lost 3 bases, J lost 4 bases, and 10 bases lay in between. Germline CDR1 SNHLY, CDR2 FYNNEI. The CDR3 is made up of 14 amino acids.

V is TRBV4-2 and J is TRBJ2-5, with 8 bases matching TRBD2. CDR3 length: 15 amino acids. V was clipped by 0 bases and J by 9 bases; unmatched bases: 9. The germline V gene encodes CDR1 LGHNA and CDR2 YNFKEQ. CDR3 nucleotide sequence: TGTGCCAGCAGCCAAGATAGTAGCCTAGCGGGCGCCCAGTACTTC. The encoded protein is CASSQDSSLAGAQYF.

This chain links TRBV13 with TRBJ2-4; D might be TRBD2 (5 bases). CDR1 is PRHDT, CDR2 FYEKMQ, per germline (reference sequence). CDR3 length: 17 residues. V gave up 5 bases and J gave up 0 bases, with 17 bases separating them. The CDR3 nucleotides are TGTGCCAGCAGCCTCGGGGAACAATTGCTAGCCAAAAACATTCAGTACTTC. Translation: CASSLGEQLLAKNIQYF.

V usage is TRBV6-5 and J usage is TRBJ2-7; maybe TRBD2 (7 bases). CDR1 and CDR2 from the germline V gene are MNHEY and SVGAGI. The CDR3 consists of 15 residues. Deletions cut 6 bases from V and 3 bases from J, with 18 bases between. The CDR3 region is CASSSLAGAHYEQYF. CDR3 sequence (DNA): TGTGCCAGCAGCTCCTTGGCGGGGGCTCACTACGAGCAGTACTTC.

The V gene is TRBV21-1, the J gene TRBJ1-2. TRBV21-1 is an annotated pseudogene. CDR3 size: 12 residues. CDR3 residues: CASTPGGYGYTF. DNA of the CDR3: TGTGCCAGCACACCGGGGGGGTATGGCTACACCTTC.

The chain employs TRBV27 and TRBJ2-1; TRBD2 agrees at 13 bases. CDR1 and CDR2 from the germline V gene are MNHEY and SMNVEV (reference sequence). V lost 4 bases, J lost 9 bases, and 6 bases stayed unmatched. The CDR3 is 15 residues long. The CDR3 region is CASSSGLAGAGEQFF. CDR3 DNA: TGTGCCAGCAGTTCAGGACTAGCGGGAGCCGGTGAGCAGTTCTTC.

The chain joins TRBV20-1 to TRBJ1-1; D unclear. V was trimmed by 1 base and J by 6 bases, leaving 6 bases between them. The CDR3 is made up of 11 amino acids. The germline V gene has CDR1 DFQATT and CDR2 SNEGSKA (reference sequence). CDR3 amino acids: CSARVGSEAFF. The CDR3, as DNA: TGCAGTGCTAGAGTTGGGTCTGAAGCTTTCTTT.

The V call is TRBV5-4, the J call TRBJ2-5; 7 bases are a match to TRBD2. The J call could be wrong; TRBJ2-7 is a better fit for the DNA end. The CDR3 spans 17 residues. Germline CDR1 reads SGHNT; CDR2 reads YYREEE (reference sequence). CDR3 loop: CASSSPEGLKSSYEQYF. CDR3 nucleotide sequence: TGTGCCAGCAGCTCGCCAGAGGGACTAAAGAGCTCCTACGAGCAGTACTTC.

The chain combines TRBV25-1 with TRBJ1-1; 7 positions match TRBD1. This CDR3 is built from 15 residues. V dropped 3 bases and J dropped 3; count of bases not matched to a gene: 7. CDR1 and CDR2 from the germline V gene are MGHDK and SYGVNS. Here the CDR3 DNA reads TGTGCCAGCAGTGACCAGGGGGTTACGGACACTGAAGCTTTCTTT. As protein: CASSDQGVTDTEAFF.

The V gene is TRBV7-9, the J gene TRBJ1-4; D is uncertain. Germline CDR1 and CDR2: SEHNR and FQNEAQ (reference sequence). The CDR3 length is 15 residues. Trimming left V 1 base short and J 5 bases short, with 11 bases between. Here the CDR3 reads CASSLDATSNEKLFF. The DNA for the CDR3 is TGTGCCAGCAGCTTAGATGCTACCTCCAATGAAAAACTGTTTTTT. The full variable domain, its missing parts supplied by reference TRBV7-9 and TRBJ1-4, is DTGVSQNPRHKITKRGQNVTFRCDPISEHNRLYWYRQTLGQGPEFLTYFQNEAQLEKSRLLSDRFSAERPKGSFSTLEIQRTEQGDSAMYLCASSLDATSNEKLFFGSGTQLSVL.

The chain has TRBV18 and TRBJ2-5; weak D call: TRBD1 (5 bases). The last part of the DNA fits TRBJ2-7 better; the J call may be wrong. The CDR3 is made up of 14 amino acids. The germline V gene encodes CDR1 KGHSH and CDR2 LQKENI. The CDR3 DNA is TGTGCCAGCTCACTATCGACAGATTACTACGAGCAGTACTTC. Residues: CASSLSTDYYEQYF.

The chain has TRBV27 and TRBJ1-5; D is possibly TRBD1 (6 bases). Germline CDR1 reads MNHEY; CDR2 reads SMNVEV (reference sequence). V was pared by 4 bases and J by 0 bases, with 16 bases between. CDR3 length: 17 residues. The CDR3 spells CASSSLGTRFSNQPQHF. CDR3 coding DNA: TGTGCCAGCAGTTCCCTCGGGACAAGATTTAGCAATCAGCCCCAGCATTTT.

This clone has just one count. The chain employs TRBV29-1 and TRBJ2-6; perhaps D is TRBD1 or TRBD2 (6 bases each). This CDR3 contains 15 residues. Looked up from germline, CDR1 is SQVTM and CDR2 is ANQGSEA. Deletions cut 7 bases from V and 8 bases from J, with 21 bases between. DNA for the CDR3: TGCAGCGCTACCGGGGGCGGCGGGATGACCAACGTCCTGACTTTC. Its translation: CSATGGGGMTNVLTF.

The rearrangement links TRBV29-1 to TRBJ1-1; 8 bases align to TRBD1. The CDR3 runs to 11 residues. The trim removed 7 bases at V and 6 bases at J, leaving 4 bases unmatched. Germline V lookup: CDR1 SQVTM, CDR2 ANQGSEA. This chain's CDR3 is CSAKTGAEAFF. CDR3 in DNA: TGCAGCGCCAAGACAGGGGCTGAAGCTTTCTTT.